The sequence of this T cell receptor (beta chain) was determined in a study of cytomegalovirus exposure and HLA in healthy donors. Study-level background: A later analysis reported the same platform for the 110 or so validation repertoires and the roughly 700 first-cohort repertoires.

Study observations and caveats: The authors listed 150 or so TCR beta chains as cytomegalovirus-associated.

Sequencing used immunoSEQ multiplex PCR; TCRdb keeps in-frame clones, though not all of them. The sample carries around 200,000 clones, about 80% recorded once. On this clone itself: Its target is unknown.

The CDR3 covers 12 residues. The trim removed 6 bases at V and 6 bases at J, leaving 2 bases unmatched. Looked up from germline, CDR1 is SGDLS and CDR2 is YYNGEE. The source material was PBMCs. This receptor was identified in a woman in her late teens or twenties in good health and CMV-seropositive. This chain links TRBV9 with TRBJ2-2; 7 bases fit TRBD1. CDR3 in amino acids: CASTQGAGELFF. The CDR3, as DNA: TGTGCCAGCACTCAGGGGGCCGGGGAGCTGTTTTTT.